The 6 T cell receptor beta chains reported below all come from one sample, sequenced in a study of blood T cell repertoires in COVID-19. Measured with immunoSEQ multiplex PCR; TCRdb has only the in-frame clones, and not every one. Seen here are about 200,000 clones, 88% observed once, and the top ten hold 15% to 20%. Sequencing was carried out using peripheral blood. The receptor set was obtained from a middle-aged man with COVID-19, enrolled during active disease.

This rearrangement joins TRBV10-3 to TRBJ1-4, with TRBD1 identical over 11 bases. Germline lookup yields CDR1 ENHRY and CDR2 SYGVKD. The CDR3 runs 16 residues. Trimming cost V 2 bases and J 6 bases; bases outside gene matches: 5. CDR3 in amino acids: CAISETGQGADEKLFF. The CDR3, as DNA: TGTGCCATCAGTGAGACCGGACAGGGGGCAGATGAAAAACTGTTTTTT.

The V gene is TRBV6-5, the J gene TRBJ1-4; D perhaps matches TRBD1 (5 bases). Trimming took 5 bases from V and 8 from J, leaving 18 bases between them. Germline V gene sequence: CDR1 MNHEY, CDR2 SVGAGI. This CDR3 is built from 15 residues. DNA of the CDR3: TGTGCCAGCAGTCCGGGCGGGGGGTCGGGGGAAAAACTGTTTTTT. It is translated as CASSPGGGSGEKLFF.

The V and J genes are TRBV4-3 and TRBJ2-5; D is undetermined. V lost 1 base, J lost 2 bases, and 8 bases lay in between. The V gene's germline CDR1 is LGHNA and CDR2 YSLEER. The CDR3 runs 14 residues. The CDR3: CASSQVTLQETQYF. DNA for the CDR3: TGCGCCAGCAGCCAAGTTACTTTACAAGAGACCCAGTACTTC.

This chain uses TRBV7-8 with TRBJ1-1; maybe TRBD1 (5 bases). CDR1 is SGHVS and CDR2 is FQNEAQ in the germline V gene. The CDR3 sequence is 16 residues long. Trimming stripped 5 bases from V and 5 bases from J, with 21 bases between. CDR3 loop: CASSPARAGIGTEAFF. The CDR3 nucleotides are TGTGCCAGCAGCCCGGCCCGGGCAGGGATTGGGACTGAAGCTTTCTTT.

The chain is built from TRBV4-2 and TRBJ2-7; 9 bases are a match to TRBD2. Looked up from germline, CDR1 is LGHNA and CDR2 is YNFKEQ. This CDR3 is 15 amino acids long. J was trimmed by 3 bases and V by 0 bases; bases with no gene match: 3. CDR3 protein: CASSQDASGNYEQYF. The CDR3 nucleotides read TGTGCCAGCAGCCAAGATGCTAGCGGGAACTACGAGCAGTACTTC.

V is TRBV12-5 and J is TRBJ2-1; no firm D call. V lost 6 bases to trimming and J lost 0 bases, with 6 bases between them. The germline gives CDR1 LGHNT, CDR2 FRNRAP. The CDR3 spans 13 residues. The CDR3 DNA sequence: TGTGCTAGTGGCCCGAGCTCCTACAATGAGCAGTTCTTC. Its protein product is CASGPSSYNEQFF.